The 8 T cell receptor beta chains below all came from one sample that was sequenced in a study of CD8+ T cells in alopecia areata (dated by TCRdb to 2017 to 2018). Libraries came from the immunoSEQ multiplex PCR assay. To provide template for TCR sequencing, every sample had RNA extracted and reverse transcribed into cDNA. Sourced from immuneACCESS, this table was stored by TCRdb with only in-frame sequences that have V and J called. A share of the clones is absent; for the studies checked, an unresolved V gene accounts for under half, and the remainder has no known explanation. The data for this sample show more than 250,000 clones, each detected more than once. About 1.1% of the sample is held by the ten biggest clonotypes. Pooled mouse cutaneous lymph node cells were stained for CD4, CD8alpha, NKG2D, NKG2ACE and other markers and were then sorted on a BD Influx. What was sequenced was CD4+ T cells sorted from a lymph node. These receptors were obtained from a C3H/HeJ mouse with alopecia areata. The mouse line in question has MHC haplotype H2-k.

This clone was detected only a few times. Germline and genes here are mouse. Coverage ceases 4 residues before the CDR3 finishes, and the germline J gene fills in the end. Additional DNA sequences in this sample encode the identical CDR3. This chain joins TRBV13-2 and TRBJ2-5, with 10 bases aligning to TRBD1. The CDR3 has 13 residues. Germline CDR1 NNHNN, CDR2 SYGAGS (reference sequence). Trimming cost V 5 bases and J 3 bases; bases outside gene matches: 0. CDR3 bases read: TGTGCCAGCGGGGACAGGGGGCAAGAC. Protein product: CASGDRGQD. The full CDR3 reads CASGDRGQDTQYF.

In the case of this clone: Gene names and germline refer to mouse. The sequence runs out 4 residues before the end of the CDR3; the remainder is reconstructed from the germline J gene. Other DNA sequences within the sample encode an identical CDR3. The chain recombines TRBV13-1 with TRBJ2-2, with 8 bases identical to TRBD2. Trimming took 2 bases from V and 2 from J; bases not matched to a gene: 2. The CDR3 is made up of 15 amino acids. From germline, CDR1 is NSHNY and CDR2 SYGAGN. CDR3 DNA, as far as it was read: TGTGCCAGCAGTGACCTGGGGGGCAACACCGGG. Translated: CASSDLGGNTG. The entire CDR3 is CASSDLGGNTGQLYF.

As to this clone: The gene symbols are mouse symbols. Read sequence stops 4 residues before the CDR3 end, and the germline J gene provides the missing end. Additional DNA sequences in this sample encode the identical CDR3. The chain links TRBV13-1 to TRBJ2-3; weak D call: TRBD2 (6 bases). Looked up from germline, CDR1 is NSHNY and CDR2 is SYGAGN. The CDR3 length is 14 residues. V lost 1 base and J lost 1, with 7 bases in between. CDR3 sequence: CASSDLGGAETLYF. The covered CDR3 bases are TGTGCCAGCAGTGATTTGGGGGGTGCAGAA.

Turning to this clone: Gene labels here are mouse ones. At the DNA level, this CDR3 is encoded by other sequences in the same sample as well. The covered CDR3 bases are TGTGCCAGCAGTATCCCGGGACAGAGCTCCTAT. Translation gives CASSIPGQSSY. The complete CDR3 protein is CASSIPGQSSYEQYF. The gene calls are TRBV19 and TRBJ2-7; 7 nucleotides agree with TRBD1. Read data end 4 residues before the CDR3 end; the end is taken from the germline J gene. The CDR3 consists of 15 residues. In germline, CDR1 is FNHDT, CDR2 SITEND (reference sequence). J gave up 0 bases and V 2 bases, and 5 bases lay outside the gene matches.

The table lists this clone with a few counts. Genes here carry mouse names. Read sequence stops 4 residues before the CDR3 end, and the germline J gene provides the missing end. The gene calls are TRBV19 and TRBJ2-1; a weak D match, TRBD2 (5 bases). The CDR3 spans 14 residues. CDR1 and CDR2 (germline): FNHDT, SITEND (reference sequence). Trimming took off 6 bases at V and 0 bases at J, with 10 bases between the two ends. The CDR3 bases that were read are TGTGCCAGCAAGACTGCTTTTAACTATGCT. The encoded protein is CASKTAFNYA. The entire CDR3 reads CASKTAFNYAEQFF. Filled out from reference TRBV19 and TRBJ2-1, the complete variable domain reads GGIITQTPKFLIGQEGQKLTLKCQQNFNHDTMYWYRQDSGKGLRLIYYSITENDLQKGDLSEGYDASREKKSSFSLTVTSAQKNEMAVFLCASKTAFNYAEQFFGPGTRLTVL.

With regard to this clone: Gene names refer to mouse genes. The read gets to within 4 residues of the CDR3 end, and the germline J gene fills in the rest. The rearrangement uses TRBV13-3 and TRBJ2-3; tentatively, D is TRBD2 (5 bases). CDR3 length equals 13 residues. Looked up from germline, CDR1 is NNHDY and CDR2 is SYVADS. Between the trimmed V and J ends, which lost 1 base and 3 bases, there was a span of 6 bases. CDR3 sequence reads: CASSDSGAETLYF. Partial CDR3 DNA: TGTGCCAGCAGTGATTCTGGGGCAGAA.

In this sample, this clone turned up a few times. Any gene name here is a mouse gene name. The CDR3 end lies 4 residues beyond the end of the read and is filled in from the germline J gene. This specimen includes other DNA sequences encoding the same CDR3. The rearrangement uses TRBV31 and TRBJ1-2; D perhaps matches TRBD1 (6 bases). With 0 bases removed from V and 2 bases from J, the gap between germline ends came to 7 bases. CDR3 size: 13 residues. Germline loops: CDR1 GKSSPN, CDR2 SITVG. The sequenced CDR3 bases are TGTGCCTGGAGTCTCAGGGGCAACTCC. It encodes CAWSLRGNS. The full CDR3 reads CAWSLRGNSDYTF.

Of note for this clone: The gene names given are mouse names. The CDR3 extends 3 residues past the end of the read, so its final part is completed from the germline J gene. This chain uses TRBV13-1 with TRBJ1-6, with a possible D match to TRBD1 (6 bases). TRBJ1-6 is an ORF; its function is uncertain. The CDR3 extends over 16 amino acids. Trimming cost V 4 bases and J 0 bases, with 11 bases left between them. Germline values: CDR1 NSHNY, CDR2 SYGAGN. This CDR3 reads CASSRDKISYNSPLYF. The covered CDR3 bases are TGTGCCAGCAGTCGGGACAAAATTTCCTATAATTCGCCC.